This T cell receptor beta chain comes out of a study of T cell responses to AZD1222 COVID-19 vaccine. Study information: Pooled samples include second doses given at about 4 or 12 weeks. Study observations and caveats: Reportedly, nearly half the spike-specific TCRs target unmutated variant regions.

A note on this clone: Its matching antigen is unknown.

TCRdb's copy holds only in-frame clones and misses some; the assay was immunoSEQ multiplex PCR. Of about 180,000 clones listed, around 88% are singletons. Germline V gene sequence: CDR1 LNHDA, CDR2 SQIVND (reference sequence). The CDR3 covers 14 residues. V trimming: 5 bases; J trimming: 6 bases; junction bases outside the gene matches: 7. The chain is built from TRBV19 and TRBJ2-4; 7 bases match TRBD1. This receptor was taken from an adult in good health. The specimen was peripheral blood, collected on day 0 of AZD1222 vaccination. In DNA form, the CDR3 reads TGTGCCAGTAGTGGAACGGACAGGAGAAACATTCAGTACTTC. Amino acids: CASSGTDRRNIQYF.